This T cell receptor (beta chain) was recovered during a study of fetal regulatory T cell absence and autoimmunity. This was a survey-level run. The protocol was immunoSEQ multiplex PCR, while the TCRdb copy is restricted to in-frame clones and leaves out a portion. Here the sample spans about 43,000 clones, approximately 80% being singletons. On this clone itself: The antigen is unknown.

Study conclusions and caveats: Pancreas and cord blood did not differ much in TRB family usage. Oligoclonal TCR enrichment in pancreas over cord blood reached over 80-fold for some clones.

The TCR originated in a newborn boy with IPEX syndrome. The sample comprised cord blood.

Here the CDR3 reads CASSKVRGLSYEQYF. The CDR3 coding sequence is TGTGCCAGCAGCAAAGTGAGGGGGCTTAGCTACGAGCAGTACTTC. This sequence joins TRBV21-1 and TRBJ2-7; no check of the table's D call, TRBD1, against the DNA was made. TRBV21-1 is tagged as a pseudogene. The CDR3 extends over 15 amino acids.